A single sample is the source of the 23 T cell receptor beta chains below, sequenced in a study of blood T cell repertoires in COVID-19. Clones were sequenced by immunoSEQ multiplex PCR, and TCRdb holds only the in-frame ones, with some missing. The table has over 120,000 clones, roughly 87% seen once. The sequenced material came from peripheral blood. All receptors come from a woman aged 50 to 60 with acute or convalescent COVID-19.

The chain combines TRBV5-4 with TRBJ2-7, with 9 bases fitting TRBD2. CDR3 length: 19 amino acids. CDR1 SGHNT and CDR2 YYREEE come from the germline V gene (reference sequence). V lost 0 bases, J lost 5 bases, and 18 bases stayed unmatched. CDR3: CASSLGLSGLGTSRHEQYF. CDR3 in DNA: TGTGCCAGCAGCTTGGGATTGTCGGGTTTGGGGACTAGCCGCCACGAGCAGTACTTC.

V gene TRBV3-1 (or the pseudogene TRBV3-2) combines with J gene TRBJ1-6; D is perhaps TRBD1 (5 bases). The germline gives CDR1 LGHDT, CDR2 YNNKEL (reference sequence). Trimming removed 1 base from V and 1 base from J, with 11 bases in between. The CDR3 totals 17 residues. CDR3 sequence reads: CASSQGQRYSYNSPLHF. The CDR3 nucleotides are TGTGCCAGCAGCCAAGGACAGAGGTATTCCTATAATTCACCCCTCCACTTT.

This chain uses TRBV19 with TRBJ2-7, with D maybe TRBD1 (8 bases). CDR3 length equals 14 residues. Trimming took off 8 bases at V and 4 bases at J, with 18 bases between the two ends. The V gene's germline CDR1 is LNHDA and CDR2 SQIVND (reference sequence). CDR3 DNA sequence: TGTGCCAGTGCAAGGGAGGGACAGGATTACGAGCAGTACTTC. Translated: CASAREGQDYEQYF.

The CDR3 nucleotides read TGTGCCAGCAGTCTTCTGGCGGGCGAAAGGGCTACCGGGGAGCTGTTTTTT. Translating gives CASSLLAGERATGELFF. This chain joins TRBV6-6 and TRBJ2-2; TRBD2 might be the D (5 bases). The CDR3 has 17 amino acids. The germline gives CDR1 MNHNY, CDR2 SVGAGI (reference sequence). Trimming shortened V by 5 bases and J by 5 bases, and 21 bases separated the two germline ends.

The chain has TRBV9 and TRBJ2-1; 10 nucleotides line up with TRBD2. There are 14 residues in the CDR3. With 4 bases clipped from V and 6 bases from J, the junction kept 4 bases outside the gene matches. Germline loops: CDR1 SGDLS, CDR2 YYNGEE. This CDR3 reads CASSTAGGTNEQFF. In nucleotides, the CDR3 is TGTGCCAGCAGCACAGCGGGGGGGACCAATGAGCAGTTCTTC.

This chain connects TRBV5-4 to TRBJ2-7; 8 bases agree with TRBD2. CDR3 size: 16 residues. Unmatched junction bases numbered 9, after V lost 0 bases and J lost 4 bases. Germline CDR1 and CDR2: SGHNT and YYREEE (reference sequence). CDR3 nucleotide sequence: TGTGCCAGCAGCTTGGAGGCTAGCGGGTACGGGTACGAGCAGTACTTC. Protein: CASSLEASGYGYEQYF.

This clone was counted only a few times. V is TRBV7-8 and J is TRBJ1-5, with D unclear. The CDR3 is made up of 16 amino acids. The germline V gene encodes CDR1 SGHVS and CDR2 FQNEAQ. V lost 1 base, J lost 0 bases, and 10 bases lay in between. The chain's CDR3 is CASSLEYGNSNQPQHF. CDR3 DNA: TGTGCCAGCAGCTTAGAGTACGGGAATAGCAATCAGCCCCAGCATTTT.

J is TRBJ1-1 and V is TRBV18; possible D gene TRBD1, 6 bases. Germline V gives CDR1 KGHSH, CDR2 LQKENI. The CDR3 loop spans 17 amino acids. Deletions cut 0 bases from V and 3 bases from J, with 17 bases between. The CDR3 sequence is CASSPPNLQGKDTEAFF. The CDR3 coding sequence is TGTGCCAGCTCACCACCGAATTTGCAGGGGAAGGACACTGAAGCTTTCTTT.

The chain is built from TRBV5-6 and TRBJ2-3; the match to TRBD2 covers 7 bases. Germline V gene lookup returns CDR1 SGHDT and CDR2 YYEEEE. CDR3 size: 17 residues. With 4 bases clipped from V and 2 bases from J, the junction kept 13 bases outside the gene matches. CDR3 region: CASSNPLASETTDTQYF. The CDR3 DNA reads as TGTGCCAGCAGCAATCCACTAGCGTCGGAGACCACAGATACGCAGTATTTT. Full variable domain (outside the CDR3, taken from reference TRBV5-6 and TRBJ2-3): DAGVTQSPTHLIKTRGQQVTLRCSPKSGHDTVSWYQQALGQGPQFIFQYYEEEERQRGNFPDRFSGHQFPNYSSELNVNALLLGDSALYLCASSNPLASETTDTQYFGPGTRLTVL.

For the CDR3, the DNA is TGTGCCTGTCAACAAGTCCTCCTGCCCCATGAGCAGTTCTTC. It yields the protein CACQQVLLPHEQFF. The gene calls are TRBV30 and TRBJ2-1; D unresolved. CDR1 is GTSNPN, CDR2 SVGIG, per germline (reference sequence). The V gene lost 6 bases and the J gene lost 8 bases, with 20 bases spanning the gap. The CDR3 covers 14 residues.

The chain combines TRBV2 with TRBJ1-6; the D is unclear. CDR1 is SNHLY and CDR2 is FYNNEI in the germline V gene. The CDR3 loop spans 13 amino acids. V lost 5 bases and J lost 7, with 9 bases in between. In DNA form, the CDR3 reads TGTGCCAGCAGTCAGGAGGTCAATTCACCCCTCCACTTT. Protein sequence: CASSQEVNSPLHF.

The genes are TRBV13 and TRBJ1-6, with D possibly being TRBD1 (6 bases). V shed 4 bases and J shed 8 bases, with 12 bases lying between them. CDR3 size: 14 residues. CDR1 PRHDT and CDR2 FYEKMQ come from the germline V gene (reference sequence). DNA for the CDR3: TGTGCCAGCAGCTCCGGACAGCTCTATTCACCCCTCCACTTT. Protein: CASSSGQLYSPLHF.

CDR3 bases: TGTGCCAGTAGTATTGACAGGGACACTGAAGCTTTCTTT. It encodes CASSIDRDTEAFF. The chain is built from TRBV19 and TRBJ1-1; 7 bases align to TRBD1. Germline V gene data show CDR1 as LNHDA and CDR2 as SQIVND (reference sequence). The V gene end was trimmed by 3 bases and the J gene end by 3 bases; junction bases not matched to a gene: 1. The CDR3 runs to 13 residues.

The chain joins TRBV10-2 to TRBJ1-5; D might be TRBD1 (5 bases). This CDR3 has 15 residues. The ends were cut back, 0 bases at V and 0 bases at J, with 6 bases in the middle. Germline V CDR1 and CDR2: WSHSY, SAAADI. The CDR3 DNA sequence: TGCGCCAGCAGTGAGTCAGGGGCTAGCAATCAGCCCCAGCATTTT. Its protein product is CASSESGASNQPQHF.

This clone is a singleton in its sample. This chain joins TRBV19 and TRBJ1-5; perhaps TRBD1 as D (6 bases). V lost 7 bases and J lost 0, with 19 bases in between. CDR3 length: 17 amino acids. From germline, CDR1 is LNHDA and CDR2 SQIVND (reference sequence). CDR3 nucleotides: TGTGCCAGTAAATTTTCGGACAGCCCTTATAGCAATCAGCCCCAGCATTTT. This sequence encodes CASKFSDSPYSNQPQHF. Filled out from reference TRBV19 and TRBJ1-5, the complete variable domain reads DGGITQSPKYLFRKEGQNVTLSCEQNLNHDAMYWYRQDPGQGLRLIYYSQIVNDFQKGDIAEGYSVSREKKESFPLTVTSAQKNPTAFYLCASKFSDSPYSNQPQHFGDGTRLSIL.

The CDR3 nucleotides read TGCAGCGCCGGGGGGCCCCGGGACAGGACTGAAGCTTTCTTT. Encoded protein: CSAGGPRDRTEAFF. V gene TRBV29-1 combines with J gene TRBJ1-1; 8 bases are a match to TRBD1. The CDR3 runs to 14 residues. J gave up 5 bases and V 7 bases, and 12 bases lay outside the gene matches. Germline V gene data show CDR1 as SQVTM and CDR2 as ANQGSEA.

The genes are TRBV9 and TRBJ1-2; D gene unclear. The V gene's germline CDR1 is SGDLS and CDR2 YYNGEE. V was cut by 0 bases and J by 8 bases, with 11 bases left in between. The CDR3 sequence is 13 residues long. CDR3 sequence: CASSVEPGVGYTF. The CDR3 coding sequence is TGTGCCAGCAGCGTAGAACCCGGGGTCGGCTACACCTTC. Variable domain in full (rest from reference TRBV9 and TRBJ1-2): DSGVTQTPKHLITATGQRVTLRCSPRSGDLSVYWYQQSLDQGLQFLIQYYNGEERAKGNILERFSAQQFPDLHSELNLSSLELGDSALYFCASSVEPGVGYTFGSGTRLTVV.

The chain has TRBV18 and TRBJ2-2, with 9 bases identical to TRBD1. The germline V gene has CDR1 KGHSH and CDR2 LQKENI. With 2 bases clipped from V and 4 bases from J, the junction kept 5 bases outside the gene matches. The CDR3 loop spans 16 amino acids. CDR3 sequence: CASSPFGTGSTGELFF. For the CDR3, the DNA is TGTGCCAGCTCACCATTTGGGACAGGGAGCACCGGGGAGCTGTTTTTT.

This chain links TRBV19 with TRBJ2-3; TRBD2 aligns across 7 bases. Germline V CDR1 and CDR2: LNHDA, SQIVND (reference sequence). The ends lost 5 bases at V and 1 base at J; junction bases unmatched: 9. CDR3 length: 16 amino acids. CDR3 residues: CASSPLRDYGTDTQYF. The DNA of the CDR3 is TGTGCCAGTAGTCCACTCCGGGACTACGGCACAGATACGCAGTATTTT.

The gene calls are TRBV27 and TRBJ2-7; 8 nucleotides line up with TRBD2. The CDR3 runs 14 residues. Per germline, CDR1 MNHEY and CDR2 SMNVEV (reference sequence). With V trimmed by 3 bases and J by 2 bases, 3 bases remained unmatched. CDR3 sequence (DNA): TGTGCCAGCAGTTTCACTAGCGGACCCTACGAGCAGTACTTC. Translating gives CASSFTSGPYEQYF.

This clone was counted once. Here the CDR3 reads CASSQEPGLAGGPGPTQYF. The CDR3 DNA follows: TGTGCCAGCAGCCAAGAACCGGGACTAGCGGGAGGGCCAGGTCCGACCCAGTACTTC. The chain combines TRBV4-2 with TRBJ2-5, with 16 bases fitting TRBD2. CDR3 size: 19 residues. Looked up from germline, CDR1 is LGHNA and CDR2 is YNFKEQ. V lost 0 bases, J lost 7 bases, and 11 bases stayed unmatched.

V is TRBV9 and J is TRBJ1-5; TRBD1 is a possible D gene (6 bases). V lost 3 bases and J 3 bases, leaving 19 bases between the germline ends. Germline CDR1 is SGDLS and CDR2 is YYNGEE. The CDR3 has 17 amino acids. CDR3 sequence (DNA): TGTGCCAGCAGCGCCGGCCCGGGGGGCCCCCACAATCAGCCCCAGCATTTT. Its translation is CASSAGPGGPHNQPQHF. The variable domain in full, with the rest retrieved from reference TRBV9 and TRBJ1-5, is DSGVTQTPKHLITATGQRVTLRCSPRSGDLSVYWYQQSLDQGLQFLIQYYNGEERAKGNILERFSAQQFPDLHSELNLSSLELGDSALYFCASSAGPGGPHNQPQHFGDGTRLSIL.

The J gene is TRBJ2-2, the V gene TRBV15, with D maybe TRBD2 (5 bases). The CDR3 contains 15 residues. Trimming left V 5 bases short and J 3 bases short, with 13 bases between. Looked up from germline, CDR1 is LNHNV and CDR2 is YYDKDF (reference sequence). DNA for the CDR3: TGTGCCACCAGCCGATCGGGATTTGACACCGGGGAGCTGTTTTTT. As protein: CATSRSGFDTGELFF.